This T cell receptor (beta chain) was found in a study of regulatory T cells in long-lasting Graves disease. Germline V gene lookup returns CDR1 MNHNS and CDR2 SASEGT. The CDR3 totals 15 residues. Trimming cost V 7 bases and J 2 bases; bases outside gene matches: 8. Combining iRepertoire HTBI primers with Arm-PCR of CDR3 regions, the authors built TCR beta libraries. MiXCR, applied by TCRdb to the multiplex PCR reads, yields one record per CDR3 protein. This sample has some 460,000 distinct CDR3 sequences; 15% to 20% occur once, and the top ten carry 10% to 15%. The table lists this clonotype with many counts. The time point here: newly diagnosed GD, antithyroid drugs for less than 3 months. PBMC RNA was the source of the TCR library. This same sample was also part of a study on T cells in Graves' hyperthyroidism and ophthalmopathy. According to that study: First-round RT-PCR of the TCR CDR3 relied on the HTBI primer set. Among clonotypes expanded in thyroid above 0.001, most were also found in blood.

The source material was peripheral blood mononuclear cells (PBMCs), sampled at new diagnosis, from a patient treated with antithyroid drugs. This sequence was found in a man between 35 and 55 years old with Graves disease. The chain has TRBV6-1 and TRBJ2-1; 7 bases align to TRBD2. DNA for the CDR3: TGTGCCAGCACTTTCAGCGGGGCCACCTACAATGAGCAGTTCTTC. Protein: CASTFSGATYNEQFF.